These 27 T cell receptor beta chains were sequenced from one sample in a study of blood T cell repertoires in COVID-19. Produced via immunoSEQ multiplex PCR; TCRdb's table is partial and in-frame only. The data contain some 220,000 clones, roughly 84% of them singletons. Material: peripheral blood. All receptors come from a man in his forties or fifties who had recovered from COVID-19.

The gene calls are TRBV4-2 and TRBJ2-7, with D perhaps TRBD2 (7 bases). V gave up 4 bases and J gave up 4 bases, with 17 bases separating them. The CDR3 covers 15 residues. Germline lookup yields CDR1 LGHNA and CDR2 YNFKEQ. CDR3 sequence: CASSPLVGGGYEQYF. DNA of the CDR3: TGTGCCAGCAGCCCCCTGGTAGGGGGAGGGTACGAGCAGTACTTC.

The gene calls are TRBV3-1 (or the pseudogene TRBV3-2) and TRBJ2-5; D uncertain. Germline V gene lookup returns CDR1 LGHDT and CDR2 YNNKEL (reference sequence). CDR3 length: 14 amino acids. V was cut by 2 bases and J by 0 bases, with 7 bases left in between. The CDR3 spells CASSQRLNQETQYF. The CDR3 coding sequence is TGTGCCAGCAGCCAACGCCTAAACCAAGAGACCCAGTACTTC.

This chain connects TRBV19 to TRBJ2-7; 9 bases align to TRBD2. Germline V gene sequence: CDR1 LNHDA, CDR2 SQIVND (reference sequence). The ends lost 7 bases at V and 3 bases at J; junction bases unmatched: 7. The CDR3 covers 14 residues. The CDR3 region has the DNA TGTGCCAGTAAGAGAATAGCGGGAGACTACGAGCAGTACTTC. Translation gives CASKRIAGDYEQYF.

V usage is TRBV9 and J usage is TRBJ2-5; 9 nucleotides align to TRBD1. The length of the CDR3 is 15 residues. Germline trimming cut 3 bases from V and 1 base from J; bases unmatched to any gene: 4. From germline, CDR1 is SGDLS and CDR2 YYNGEE. Here the CDR3 reads CASSGLGQGQETQYF. CDR3 bases: TGTGCCAGCAGCGGACTGGGACAGGGCCAAGAGACCCAGTACTTC.

The CDR3 region has the DNA TGTGCCAGCAGCGTAGGGCGGAGCTCCTACAATGAGCAGTTCTTC. This gives the protein CASSVGRSSYNEQFF. The chain has TRBV11-3 and TRBJ2-1, with D unresolved. V was clipped by 5 bases and J by 0 bases, with 11 bases between them. The CDR3 contains 15 residues. The germline gives CDR1 SGHNT, CDR2 YENEEA.

V usage is TRBV13 and J usage is TRBJ1-1; TRBD1 aligns across 10 bases. CDR1 is PRHDT, CDR2 FYEKMQ, per germline (reference sequence). V lost 1 base to trimming and J lost 4 bases; unmatched junction nucleotides: 15. The CDR3 is 19 amino acids. For the CDR3, the DNA is TGTGCCAGCAGCTTAGAAACATACCGTGGGACAGGGGAGGGCACTGAAGCTTTCTTT. The encoded protein is CASSLETYRGTGEGTEAFF.

The chain recombines TRBV6-5 with TRBJ2-1, with 7 bases fitting TRBD2. Germline-derived CDR1 and CDR2 are MNHEY and SVGAGI. J gave up 4 bases and V 6 bases, and 3 bases lay outside the gene matches. The CDR3 is 13 residues long. The CDR3 sequence is CASSLADYNEQFF. CDR3 bases: TGTGCCAGCAGCCTAGCGGATTACAATGAGCAGTTCTTC.

This chain connects TRBV3-1 (or the pseudogene TRBV3-2) to TRBJ2-7, with 8 nucleotides matching TRBD2. This CDR3 comprises 15 residues. V shed 2 bases and J 1 base; nucleotides not matched to a gene: 4. Germline CDR1 LGHDT, CDR2 YNNKEL (reference sequence). The CDR3 DNA follows: TGTGCCAGCAGCCAACTTAGCGGGAAATCCTACGAGCAGTACTTC. This gives the protein CASSQLSGKSYEQYF.

This chain joins TRBV19 and TRBJ2-7; 12 nucleotides line up with TRBD2. V lost 6 bases to trimming and J lost 2 bases; unmatched junction nucleotides: 8. Germline V gene data show CDR1 as LNHDA and CDR2 as SQIVND (reference sequence). CDR3 size: 16 residues. The CDR3, as DNA: TGTGCCAGTAGCCCCAGGACTAGCGGGGCCACCTACGAGCAGTACTTC. Amino acids: CASSPRTSGATYEQYF.

This chain links TRBV2 with TRBJ2-3; 8 bases agree with TRBD2. The CDR3 runs to 14 residues. Germline CDR1 is SNHLY and CDR2 is FYNNEI. After removal of 7 bases from V and 2 bases from J, the junction contained 5 bases not matched to a gene. CDR3 nucleotides: TGTGCCAGCAATCCGGGAGGGATCACAGATACGCAGTATTTT. It is translated as CASNPGGITDTQYF.

The chain has TRBV5-1 and TRBJ2-1, with D perhaps matching TRBD2 (5 bases). The length of the CDR3 is 16 residues. Trimming cost V 3 bases and J 7 bases, with 20 bases left between them. Germline loops: CDR1 SGHRS, CDR2 YFSETQ. The CDR3 DNA is TGCGCCAGCAGCTATCCCATCGAGGGAGAGTTAAATGAGCAGTTCTTC. Its translation is CASSYPIEGELNEQFF.

This sequence joins TRBV7-2 and TRBJ1-2; weak D call: TRBD1 (6 bases). The CDR3 length is 17 residues. The V end was cut by 6 bases, the J end by 0 bases, with 20 bases between. Germline assignment: CDR1 SGHTA and CDR2 FQGNSA. This CDR3 reads CASSPKGGKGANYGYTF. For the CDR3, the DNA is TGTGCCAGCAGTCCGAAGGGCGGCAAGGGGGCTAACTATGGCTACACCTTC.

The chain links TRBV18 to TRBJ2-1; tentative D call: TRBD2 (6 bases). Trimming removed 3 bases at V and 7 bases at J, with 19 bases between. Germline V gene data show CDR1 as KGHSH and CDR2 as LQKENI. The CDR3 is 16 amino acids. The chain's CDR3 is CASSPLGTQKRNEQFF. CDR3 nucleotide sequence: TGTGCCAGCTCACCCCTCGGGACTCAGAAACGGAATGAGCAGTTCTTC. The full variable domain, rest sourced from reference TRBV18 and TRBJ2-1, is NAGVMQNPRHLVRRRGQEARLRCSPMKGHSHVYWYRQLPEEGLKFMVYLQKENIIDESGMPKERFSAEFPKEGPSILRIQQVVRGDSAAYFCASSPLGTQKRNEQFFGPGTRLTVL.

The rearrangement joins TRBV4-1 to TRBJ2-1; D is uncertain. Looked up from germline, CDR1 is MGHRA and CDR2 is YSYEKL. CDR3 length: 14 residues. Trimming removed 0 bases at V and 15 bases at J, with 18 bases between. CDR3 residues: CASSQDSVYQAPFF. In DNA form, the CDR3 reads TGCGCCAGCAGCCAAGATTCAGTTTATCAGGCCCCGTTCTTC.

CDR3 nucleotide sequence: TGCGCCAGCAGCCAAGGCCTAGGACAGGGCTACGAGCAGTACTTC. Amino acids: CASSQGLGQGYEQYF. J is TRBJ2-7 and V is TRBV4-1; 8 bases are shared with TRBD1. CDR3 length: 15 residues. Germline V CDR1 and CDR2: MGHRA, YSYEKL. V lost 1 base to trimming and J lost 3 bases; unmatched junction nucleotides: 5.

This chain connects TRBV4-2 to TRBJ1-1; perhaps TRBD1 as D (5 bases). V dropped 7 bases and J dropped 3 bases, with 30 bases sitting between them. The CDR3 covers 19 residues. From germline, CDR1 is LGHNA and CDR2 YNFKEQ. For the CDR3, the DNA is TGTGCCAGCACCCTCAGGGCAAGGTTCGATGGCACTTCGGACACTGAAGCTTTCTTT. It encodes CASTLRARFDGTSDTEAFF.

The chain links TRBV7-8 to TRBJ2-7; 9 nucleotides align to TRBD2. The CDR3 is 15 amino acids. J was trimmed by 6 bases and V by 5 bases; bases with no gene match: 11. CDR1 SGHVS and CDR2 FQNEAQ come from the germline V gene. CDR3 nucleotides: TGTGCCAGCAGCGTCTCGGGACTAGCAACTACCGAGCAGTACTTC. Protein: CASSVSGLATTEQYF.

This clone showed up just a few times. The chain combines TRBV7-9 with TRBJ2-7; the match to TRBD1 covers 8 bases. The junction had 6 bases not matched to a gene; V was cut back by 5 bases and J by 0 bases. This CDR3 is built from 15 residues. CDR1 is SEHNR and CDR2 is FQNEAQ in the germline V gene (reference sequence). CDR3 region: CASSRGQGRSYEQYF. The CDR3 DNA reads TGTGCCAGCAGCCGCGGACAGGGCCGCTCCTACGAGCAGTACTTC.

The chain has TRBV15 and TRBJ1-3; 11 bases agree with TRBD1. The CDR3 length is 15 residues. Trimming at V came to 5 bases and at J to 4 bases, leaving 4 bases not matched to a gene. Germline lookup yields CDR1 LNHNV and CDR2 YYDKDF (reference sequence). CDR3 loop: CATSGRTGGGNTIYF. The CDR3 DNA sequence: TGTGCCACCAGCGGCAGGACAGGGGGCGGAAACACCATATATTTT.

The CDR3 bases are TGTGCCAGCAGTTCCAGGCAGGAGGTTCTGGACACTGAAGCTTTCTTT. This codes for CASSSRQEVLDTEAFF. The chain is built from TRBV6-6 and TRBJ1-1; no clear D. CDR1 MNHNY and CDR2 SVGAGI come from the germline V gene (reference sequence). The CDR3 covers 16 residues. V was clipped by 4 bases and J by 3 bases, with 18 bases between them.

V is TRBV13 and J is TRBJ2-7; 8 bases are shared with TRBD1. The germline V gene has CDR1 PRHDT and CDR2 FYEKMQ (reference sequence). With V trimmed by 6 bases and J by 5 bases, 9 bases remained unmatched. The length of the CDR3 is 14 residues. The CDR3 nucleotides read TGTGCCAGCAGAACACGGGACAGGTCTGACGAGCAGTACTTC. Amino acid sequence: CASRTRDRSDEQYF.

This chain connects TRBV27 to TRBJ2-5; 8 bases align to TRBD2. The CDR3 spans 15 residues. The ends lost 7 bases at V and 4 bases at J; junction bases unmatched: 11. Germline lookup yields CDR1 MNHEY and CDR2 SMNVEV (reference sequence). The DNA for the CDR3 is TGTGCCAGCAAAAAACAAGTGGCGGGAGGAGAGACCCAGTACTTC. It specifies CASKKQVAGGETQYF.

This clone was seen once. This chain links TRBV5-1 with TRBJ1-1, with D maybe TRBD1 (5 bases). V was clipped by 0 bases and J by 6 bases, with 12 bases between them. The CDR3 runs to 14 residues. Germline CDR1 and CDR2: SGHRS and YFSETQ. CDR3 sequence (DNA): TGCGCCAGCAGCTTGGAAGGGGAGGGCCCTGAAGCTTTCTTT. It encodes CASSLEGEGPEAFF.

This clone came up a few times. V usage is TRBV10-2 and J usage is TRBJ1-1; D is possibly TRBD1 (5 bases). Between the trimmed V and J ends, which lost 8 bases and 0 bases, there was a span of 10 bases. The CDR3 has 13 amino acids. Per germline, CDR1 WSHSY and CDR2 SAAADI. The CDR3 DNA reads as TGCGCCAGCGGGGGGGGTCTGAACACTGAAGCTTTCTTT. Protein sequence: CASGGGLNTEAFF.

In its sample, this clone was seen once. This CDR3 reads CASSGGTAYGYTF. The CDR3 DNA sequence: TGTGCCAGCAGTGGGGGGACAGCTTATGGCTACACCTTC. The V gene is TRBV2, the J gene TRBJ1-2; 7 nucleotides agree with TRBD1. J gave up 5 bases and V 4 bases, and 4 bases lay outside the gene matches. The length of the CDR3 is 13 residues. Germline V CDR1 and CDR2: SNHLY, FYNNEI.

The gene calls are TRBV28 and TRBJ2-7; a possible D gene is TRBD1 (6 bases). The CDR3 covers 14 residues. With 11 bases removed from V and 2 bases from J, the gap between germline ends came to 19 bases. Germline CDR1 is MDHEN and CDR2 is SYDVKM. The DNA of the CDR3 is TGTGCCCTTCAGCAGGGGACGGCACCCTACGAGCAGTACTTC. Translated: CALQQGTAPYEQYF. Full variable domain (outside the CDR3, taken from reference TRBV28 and TRBJ2-7): DVKVTQSSRYLVKRTGEKVFLECVQDMDHENMFWYRQDPGLGLRLIYFSYDVKMKEKGDIPEGYSVSREKKERFSLILESASTNQTSMYLCALQQGTAPYEQYFGPGTRLTVT.

The chain has TRBV10-3 and TRBJ2-3; no clear D. The germline gives CDR1 ENHRY, CDR2 SYGVKD. The CDR3 runs to 15 residues. Deletions cut 1 base from V and 0 bases from J, with 8 bases between. CDR3 coding DNA: TGTGCCATCAGTGAGTGGGCAACTAGCACAGATACGCAGTATTTT. Translated: CAISEWATSTDTQYF.